The following is a T cell receptor beta chain sequence with its context. Which antigen it targets is not known. Base qualities are not recorded, but no much larger clone differs from it by a single base. This sample is drawn from a study of T cell responses to AZD1222 COVID-19 vaccine (TCRdb year 2021). About the investigation overall: TCR sequencing covered 230 to 250 trial participants: 200 to 220 given two doses of AZD1222 and around 25 given two doses of MenACWY control vaccine. Trial participants were enrolled by age into 18-55, 56-69 and 70-plus year subgroups, with about 150, 28 and 57 TCR-sequenced participants respectively. The paper's findings and limits, for the study overall: Conclusions about previously exposed vaccinees are limited because only a handful of AZD1222 recipients were SARS-CoV-2 seropositive at baseline. The vaccine-associated CD4 TCRs covered the entire spike protein, and the dominant responses fell in regions 160-218 and 743-854. Because no samples from the day 14 peak response were available, repertoires could be characterized only after the peak T cell response. A significant rise in spike-specific TCR breadth and depth was observed after two AZD1222 doses relative to day 0 and relative to MenACWY recipients. Epitopes outside the regions mutated in the B.1.351 and B.1.1.7 variants were reportedly recognized by nearly half of the unique spike-specific TCRs. Participants were mostly white British, with more females than males. The authors suggested clonal diversity may have been underestimated. The 56-69-year group was small, and its depth increase did not reach significance, likely because of low power.

The CDR3 regions of human TCRbeta chains were analyzed by immunosequencing. Regarding the original processing steps: TCRs in the repertoires were compared against a reference library of SARS-CoV-2-specific TCRs that had been generated with the MIRA antigen-specificity platform. Breadth was defined as the fraction of unique TCRs that were SARS-CoV-2-associated, and depth was defined as the fraction of total T cells that were SARS-CoV-2-associated. Using the MIRA data, each spike-specific TCR was assigned both to the spike region to which the TCR was reactive and to a CD4 or CD8 class. Log10-transformed breadth and depth values were compared by one-way ANOVA with Sidak's multiple comparisons tests. Imported from immuneACCESS, the table was reduced by TCRdb to in-frame sequences with V and J called. These copies leave out some clones; in studies compared against another copy, an unresolved V gene accounts for under half, and the cause of the remainder is not known. The DNA gave D and trimming, while V, J and clone size come from that table. Within this sample are about 220,000 clones, with about 93% of them counted one time only. Around 1% of the sample comes from the top ten.

This sample's time point label indicates: baseline before first vaccination. The treatment or condition label of this sample denotes: meningococcal conjugate vaccine given as trial control. Vaccinee samples were obtained from the UK trials COV001 and COV002, which included a single-blind randomized controlled phase 2/3 trial of AZD1222 (ChAdOx1 nCoV-19) in healthy adults. For TCRbeta chain sequencing, PBMC samples from trial participants were taken at day 0 and at day 28 after the second dose. This TCR came from an adult in good health. The material sequenced was peripheral blood, taken on day 0 of MenACWY control vaccination.

CDR3 protein: CASSQDRRGREKLFF. The sequence in DNA is TGCGCCAGCAGCCAAGATCGGAGGGGCCGAGAAAAACTGTTTTTT. This chain is built from TRBV4-1 and TRBJ1-4, and TRBD1 may be the D gene, going by 5 matching bases. Relative to germline, V is 0 bases shorter and J is 8 bases shorter, with 13 bases between their ends. CDR1 and CDR2, looked up from the germline V gene, are MGHRA and YSYEKL. From the cysteine up to the phenylalanine, the CDR3 has a length of 15 residues. Kept here is only the CDR3 DNA, which spans 45 bases and is read in frame from base 1.